One and the same sample provided the 20 T cell receptor beta chains below, sequenced in a study of T cell repertoires in cytomegalovirus infection (dated by TCRdb to the late 2010s). The sample's treatment or condition label, in plain terms: in vitro stimulation with specific CMV peptide epitopes to enrich CMV-specific T cells. For sequencing, an Illumina HiSeq 1500 was employed. The public reads were quality trimmed at Q25 with fastp and then assembled into clones with MiXCR by TCRdb, keeping productive beta chains. Identical CDR3 protein sequences are pooled into one entry, listed with their most common genes and DNA. Here the sample has about 570,000 distinct CDR3 sequences; around two fifths occur a single time. The ten largest account for 48% of the sample. No antigen is known for these receptors. The sequencing here drew on cultured PBMCs, taken from culture after CMV antigen stimulation. The receptors were gathered from a human donor in good health (CMV status not recorded). Some clones in this sample may be carry-over from other donors' samples.

The V call is TRBV7-6, the J call TRBJ2-5, with 11 bases aligning to TRBD2. CDR3 length: 17 residues. The V gene end was trimmed by 6 bases and the J gene end by 4 bases; junction bases not matched to a gene: 13. Germline assignment: CDR1 SGHVS and CDR2 FNYEAQ. Here the CDR3 reads CASSPPRASGRRETQYF. The CDR3, as DNA: TGTGCCAGCAGTCCCCCTCGGGCTAGCGGGAGGAGAGAGACCCAGTACTTC.

This clonotype was recorded at least ten times. The V call is TRBV7-2, the J call TRBJ2-1; TRBD2 matches 13 bases. J gave up 9 bases and V 5 bases, and 13 bases lay outside the gene matches. The CDR3 has 17 amino acids. The germline V gene has CDR1 SGHTA and CDR2 FQGNSA. The CDR3 reads CASSRRTSGSSSLEQFF. CDR3 DNA sequence: TGTGCCAGCAGCAGACGGACTAGCGGGAGTTCGTCCCTTGAGCAGTTCTTC.

The rearrangement uses TRBV18 and TRBJ1-4, with D uncertain. The germline gives CDR1 KGHSH, CDR2 LQKENI. CDR3 size: 14 residues. V was trimmed by 3 bases and J by 0 bases, leaving 5 bases between them. In nucleotides, the CDR3 is TGTGCCAGCTCACCCATTGCAACTAATGAAAAACTGTTTTTT. It codes for CASSPIATNEKLFF. The full variable domain, in which reference TRBV18 and TRBJ1-4 provide the parts outside the CDR3, is NAGVMQNPRHLVRRRGQEARLRCSPMKGHSHVYWYRQLPEEGLKFMVYLQKENIIDESGMPKERFSAEFPKEGPSILRIQQVVRGDSAAYFCASSPIATNEKLFFGSGTQLSVL.

The chain combines TRBV4-2 with TRBJ1-1, with D possibly being TRBD1 (5 bases). Trimming left V 3 bases short and J 11 bases short, with 16 bases between. Germline V gene data show CDR1 as LGHNA and CDR2 as YNFKEQ. The CDR3 runs to 13 residues. The CDR3 reads CASSQRQLTGAFF. The CDR3, as DNA: TGTGCCAGCAGCCAGAGACAGTTGACGGGGGCTTTCTTT.

This clonotype was counted a few times. This chain connects TRBV7-2 to TRBJ2-5; D is uncertain. Trimming shortened V by 1 base and J by 2 bases, and 14 bases separated the two germline ends. Germline V CDR1 and CDR2: SGHTA, FQGNSA. The CDR3 is made up of 16 amino acids. The chain's CDR3 is CASSLVVTVSQETQYF. Written as DNA, the CDR3 is TGTGCCAGCAGCTTAGTGGTGACGGTCTCACAAGAGACCCAGTACTTC.

Points on this clonotype: One end of the junction does not line up with germline, which may come from a read error. The rearrangement uses TRBV9 and TRBJ2-1, with D possibly being TRBD1 (6 bases). The germline V gene has CDR1 SGDLS and CDR2 YYNGEE. This CDR3 region has 14 residues. This chain's CDR3 is CASSVSRGSDEQLF. CDR3 nucleotide sequence: TGTGCCAGCAGCGTATCCAGGGGTTCGGATGAGCAGTTATTC.

The genes are TRBV20-1 and TRBJ2-1; 8 positions agree with TRBD2. The germline CDR1 and CDR2 sequences are DFQATT and SNEGSKA (reference sequence). V lost 3 bases and J lost 7; bases outside the gene matches: 11. The CDR3 extends over 15 amino acids. CDR3 DNA: TGCAGTGCTAGTATTCCGGGAGGGCCGATTAATGAGCAGTTCTTC. It specifies CSASIPGGPINEQFF.

The CDR3 DNA is TGTGCCAGCAGCTTACAGGGGTTGTACGAAAAACTGTTTTTT. Its protein product is CASSLQGLYEKLFF. The chain links TRBV12-3 or TRBV12-4 to TRBJ1-4; 7 bases match TRBD1. Losses at the gene ends were 6 bases for V and 8 bases for J; bases not matched to a gene: 9. CDR3 length: 14 amino acids.

The CDR3: CSARRTGGVGGYTF. The DNA for the CDR3 is TGCAGTGCTAGACGCACAGGGGGCGTTGGAGGCTACACCTTC. The rearrangement links TRBV20-1 to TRBJ1-2, with 9 positions matching TRBD1. With 2 bases clipped from V and 8 bases from J, the junction kept 9 bases outside the gene matches. CDR1 and CDR2 (germline): DFQATT, SNEGSKA (reference sequence). This CDR3 comprises 14 residues.

The V call is TRBV5-4, the J call TRBJ2-1, with D maybe TRBD2 (6 bases). CDR1 and CDR2 from the germline V gene are SGHNT and YYREEE (reference sequence). The CDR3 has 14 residues. V was pared by 6 bases and J by 7 bases, with 17 bases between. CDR3 bases: TGTGCCAGCACCGTCACGGGAGAGACAAATGAGCAGTTCTTC. It is translated as CASTVTGETNEQFF.

This chain connects TRBV5-1 to TRBJ2-3, with TRBD2 as a possible D gene (5 bases). The CDR3 sequence is 15 residues long. With 0 bases removed from V and 3 bases from J, the gap between germline ends came to 11 bases. From germline, CDR1 is SGHRS and CDR2 YFSETQ. The CDR3 spells CASSLAGDGTDTQYF. The CDR3 DNA is TGCGCCAGCAGCTTGGCCGGGGATGGGACAGATACGCAGTATTTT.

The chain is built from TRBV6-2 or TRBV6-3 and TRBJ1-1; no reliable D call. Between the trimmed V and J ends, which lost 0 bases and 1 base, there was a span of 12 bases. CDR3 length: 16 amino acids. Germline V gene lookup returns CDR1 MNHEY and CDR2 SVGEGT. The CDR3 DNA reads as TGTGCCAGCAGTTACTCGACTGTGGCAGGGAACACTGAAGCTTTCTTT. This encodes CASSYSTVAGNTEAFF.

The sample holds a few counts of this clonotype. This CDR3 is CSAKPGQGADGEAFF. CDR3 sequence (DNA): TGCAGTGCTAAACCGGGACAGGGGGCTGACGGTGAAGCTTTCTTT. V and J are TRBV20-1 and TRBJ1-1; 12 bases match TRBD1. There are 15 residues in the CDR3. The junction had 10 bases not matched to a gene; V was cut back by 4 bases and J by 7 bases. In germline, CDR1 is DFQATT, CDR2 SNEGSKA (reference sequence).

The chain joins TRBV7-4 to TRBJ2-2; 12 bases are a match to TRBD1. V dropped 3 bases and J dropped 0; count of bases not matched to a gene: 14. CDR3 size: 21 residues. Germline V gene data show CDR1 as SGHVT and CDR2 as SQSDAQ. The CDR3: CASSLASGTGGPRANTGELFF. CDR3 coding DNA: TGTGCCAGCAGCTTGGCATCCGGGACAGGGGGCCCCCGCGCGAACACCGGGGAGCTGTTTTTT.

This chain connects TRBV7-2 to TRBJ1-1; D remains unclear. The CDR3 sequence is 13 residues long. Germline V gene data show CDR1 as SGHTA and CDR2 as FQGNSA. The V and J ends lost 5 bases and 6 bases respectively, with 13 bases between them. The CDR3 loop reads CASSPTPAPEAFF. CDR3 coding DNA: TGTGCCAGCAGCCCAACCCCGGCACCTGAAGCTTTCTTT.

For this clonotype: A read error is possible here, since a much larger clone lies one base away. V gene TRBV7-2 combines with J gene TRBJ2-7; D is possibly TRBD1 or TRBD2 (5 bases each). The germline CDR1 and CDR2 sequences are SGHTA and FQGNSA. The CDR3 is made up of 19 amino acids. CDR3 sequence reads: CVSSLAHSQGLRRSYEQYF. CDR3 bases: TGTGTCAGCAGCTTAGCGCATAGTCAGGGTCTTCGTCGCTCCTACGAGCAGTACTTC. The full variable domain, completed using reference TRBV7-2 and TRBJ2-7, is GAGVSQSPSNKVTEKGKDVELRCDPISGHTALYWYRQSLGQGLEFLIYFQGNSAPDKSGLPSDRFSAERTGGSVSTLTIQRTQQEDSAVYLCVSSLAHSQGLRRSYEQYFGPGTRLTVT.

This chain links TRBV20-1 with TRBJ2-3; a possible D gene is TRBD2 (6 bases). The V gene's germline CDR1 is DFQATT and CDR2 SNEGSKA (reference sequence). V was trimmed by 0 bases and J by 8 bases, leaving 12 bases between them. The CDR3 covers 13 residues. The CDR3 spells CSAREAGSSTQYF. The CDR3 DNA reads as TGCAGTGCTAGAGAAGCGGGTAGTAGTACGCAGTATTTT.

The chain joins TRBV18 to TRBJ2-3, with TRBD2 matching 12 bases. From germline, CDR1 is KGHSH and CDR2 LQKENI. CDR3 length: 18 amino acids. V trimming: 2 bases; J trimming: 6 bases; junction bases outside the gene matches: 12. CDR3 bases: TGTGCCAGCTCACCAGCTGGCTATACTAGCGGGGGGCCCGATACGCAGTATTTT. Its protein is CASSPAGYTSGGPDTQYF.

This chain joins TRBV19 and TRBJ2-1, with D hard to call. There are 15 residues in the CDR3. Looked up from germline, CDR1 is LNHDA and CDR2 is SQIVND (reference sequence). Trimming took off 7 bases at V and 0 bases at J, with 13 bases between the two ends. The CDR3 region is CASTHGYSSYNEQFF. For the CDR3, the DNA is TGTGCCAGTACCCATGGGTATAGCTCCTACAATGAGCAGTTCTTC.

This rearrangement joins TRBV12-3 or TRBV12-4 to TRBJ2-1; D remains ambiguous. Trimming stripped 3 bases from V and 10 bases from J, with 10 bases between. The CDR3 runs to 12 residues. The DNA of the CDR3 is TGTGCCAGCAGTTTTGGGGTGCAGGAGCAGTTCTTC. This codes for CASSFGVQEQFF.